Shown below are 27 T cell receptor beta chains from a single sample sequenced in a study of response to subunit inactivated influenza vaccine. Each CDR3 protein gets one entry after TCRdb re-called the RT-PCR reads with MiXCR. The sample yields around 530,000 distinct CDR3 sequences, about 12% seen once. The sequences come from PBMCs from blood, collected on the day of vaccination. Every receptor here comes from a middle-aged man who received an inactivated influenza vaccine.

To note about this clonotype: A much larger clone lies a single base off, so this may be a read error. V usage is TRBV10-3 and J usage is TRBJ2-5; tentatively, D is TRBD1 (5 bases). There are 15 residues in the CDR3. Germline V gene lookup returns CDR1 ENHRY and CDR2 SYGVKD. CDR3 amino acids: CAISESKGGQDTQYF. The CDR3 bases are TGTGCCATCAGTGAGTCGAAAGGCGGACAAGACACCCAGTACTTC.

The chain links TRBV4-3 to TRBJ2-7; D is ambiguous. Germline lookup yields CDR1 LGHNA and CDR2 YSLEER. CDR3 length: 14 residues. V shed 0 bases and J shed 5 bases, with 11 bases lying between them. In DNA form, the CDR3 reads TGCGCCAGCAGCCAAGATATTTCAGTCCACGAGCAGTACTTC. Translated, it gives CASSQDISVHEQYF.

Only one count was recorded for this clonotype. The chain has TRBV4-2 and TRBJ2-1; 12 nucleotides agree with TRBD2. The CDR3 is 16 amino acids. The V segment lost 2 bases and the J segment 3 bases; nucleotides outside the gene matches: 2. The V gene's germline CDR1 is LGHNA and CDR2 YNFKEQ. The CDR3 bases are TGTGCCAGCAGCCAAACTAGCGGGGGGAGCTACAATGAGCAGTTCTTC. It encodes CASSQTSGGSYNEQFF.

This clonotype was seen a handful of times. J is TRBJ2-5 and V is TRBV6-2 or TRBV6-3; 7 bases agree with TRBD1. Unmatched junction bases numbered 13, after V lost 0 bases and J lost 0 bases. This CDR3 has 19 residues. Germline CDR1 and CDR2: MNHEY and SVGEGT. Written as DNA, the CDR3 is TGTGCCAGCAGTTACTCGCTCCTCGGGACAGTCAGGAACCAAGAGACCCAGTACTTC. It encodes CASSYSLLGTVRNQETQYF.

V gene TRBV25-1 combines with J gene TRBJ2-1; perhaps TRBD2 as D (5 bases). This CDR3 region has 14 residues. Germline V gene lookup returns CDR1 MGHDK and CDR2 SYGVNS. Trimming cost V 3 bases and J 9 bases, with 15 bases left between them. For the CDR3, the DNA is TGTGCCAGCAGTGAGGGTGGCGGGCCAGGTGAGCAGTTCTTC. This encodes CASSEGGGPGEQFF.

This clonotype was detected only a few times. CDR3 coding DNA: TGCGCCAGCAGCTTTAAGACAGGGGCCCTCACTGAAGCTTTCTTT. It codes for CASSFKTGALTEAFF. The J gene is TRBJ1-1, the V gene TRBV5-1; 8 positions agree with TRBD1. Germline CDR1 reads SGHRS; CDR2 reads YFSETQ. This CDR3 has 15 residues. Losses at the gene ends were 2 bases for V and 4 bases for J; bases not matched to a gene: 7.

This clonotype was detected only a few times. The rearrangement joins TRBV7-2 to TRBJ2-5; 11 bases are a match to TRBD2. CDR3 size: 16 residues. V was pared by 8 bases and J by 5 bases, with 13 bases of the junction left unmatched. Germline loops: CDR1 SGHTA, CDR2 FQGNSA. The DNA for the CDR3 is TGTGCCAGCGGGGGGCTAGCGGGAGGTTCTTGGGAGACCCAGTACTTC. Translating it yields CASGGLAGGSWETQYF.

This clonotype was detected ten times or more. This sequence joins TRBV5-1 and TRBJ2-2, with 9 bases aligning to TRBD1. Trimming cost V 4 bases and J 6 bases; bases outside gene matches: 10. Germline-derived CDR1 and CDR2 are SGHRS and YFSETQ. The CDR3 has 16 residues. In DNA, the CDR3 is TGCGCCAGCAGCCCGGACAGGGGTCAGGGGGCCGGGGAGCTGTTTTTT. Its translation: CASSPDRGQGAGELFF.

This clonotype was seen more than once but under ten times. V usage is TRBV5-1 and J usage is TRBJ1-1; D possibly corresponds to TRBD1 (5 bases). CDR3 length equals 14 residues. V lost 4 bases and J lost 3, with 13 bases in between. Germline lookup yields CDR1 SGHRS and CDR2 YFSETQ. CDR3 in amino acids: CASSPPGGYTEAFF. DNA of the CDR3: TGCGCCAGCAGCCCCCCGGGGGGGTACACTGAAGCTTTCTTT.

This clonotype appeared a few times. V and J are TRBV6-1 and TRBJ2-1; D could derive from TRBD1 or TRBD2 (5 bases each). Germline V gene data show CDR1 as MNHNS and CDR2 as SASEGT. This CDR3 has 15 amino acids. Trimming pared 6 bases from V and 6 bases from J, leaving 18 bases between. CDR3 loop: CASRRTGTAGNEQFF. DNA for the CDR3: TGTGCCAGCAGACGGACCGGGACGGCGGGCAATGAGCAGTTCTTC.

This clonotype was recorded a few times. The chain is built from TRBV7-3 and TRBJ2-4; the D gene is possibly TRBD2 (5 bases). The CDR3 runs to 14 residues. Germline V gives CDR1 SGHTA, CDR2 FQGTGA. V was cut by 1 base and J by 9 bases, with 13 bases left in between. In DNA form, the CDR3 reads TGTGCCAGCAGCTTAAGCGGGCCGGGGAGCATTCAGTACTTC. Its translation is CASSLSGPGSIQYF. Based on the CDR3 plus reference TRBV7-3 and TRBJ2-4, the full variable domain is GAGVSQTPSNKVTEKGKYVELRCDPISGHTALYWYRQSLGQGPEFLIYFQGTGAADDSGLPNDRFFAVRPEGSVSTLKIQRTERGDSAVYLCASSLSGPGSIQYFGAGTRLSVL.

The chain joins TRBV4-1 to TRBJ2-4; the D gene is possibly TRBD2 (5 bases). The CDR3 has 15 amino acids. Trimming took off 0 bases at V and 7 bases at J, with 13 bases between the two ends. CDR1 MGHRA and CDR2 YSYEKL come from the germline V gene. The CDR3 spells CASSQEEGVRNIQYF. The CDR3 DNA is TGCGCCAGCAGCCAAGAAGAGGGAGTGAGGAACATTCAGTACTTC.

This clonotype was counted at least ten times. This chain links TRBV27 with TRBJ2-5; 10 bases agree with TRBD2. Germline V gives CDR1 MNHEY, CDR2 SMNVEV (reference sequence). CDR3 size: 16 residues. The trim removed 1 base at V and 4 bases at J, leaving 6 bases unmatched. CDR3 DNA: TGTGCCAGCAGTTTATTTCTAGCGGGGGCCAGAGAGACCCAGTACTTC. Translating it yields CASSLFLAGARETQYF.

The V call is TRBV7-9, the J call TRBJ2-3; TRBD2 matches 10 bases. The V segment lost 2 bases and the J segment 10 bases; nucleotides outside the gene matches: 9. The CDR3 consists of 15 residues. Germline V gene data show CDR1 as SEHNR and CDR2 as FQNEAQ (reference sequence). CDR3 DNA: TGTGCCAGCAGCTTATATAGCGGGGGGACCGGCCCGCAGTATTTT. Translated, it gives CASSLYSGGTGPQYF.

The gene calls are TRBV6-1 and TRBJ2-3; 8 bases map to TRBD1. This CDR3 has 15 residues. The germline CDR1 and CDR2 sequences are MNHNS and SASEGT. J lost 1 base, V lost 4 bases, and 4 bases had no gene match. CDR3 in amino acids: CASSATGGGTDTQYF. The DNA of the CDR3 is TGTGCCAGCAGTGCCACAGGGGGTGGCACAGATACGCAGTATTTT.

The chain joins TRBV15 to TRBJ2-1, with 7 bases lining up with TRBD1. J was trimmed by 7 bases and V by 2 bases; bases with no gene match: 2. Per germline, CDR1 LNHNV and CDR2 YYDKDF (reference sequence). The CDR3 runs to 13 residues. The CDR3 is CATSRKQGNEQFF. The CDR3 DNA sequence: TGTGCCACCAGCAGAAAACAGGGGAATGAGCAGTTCTTC.

V is TRBV20-1 and J is TRBJ2-7; 10 bases agree with TRBD2. Germline lookup yields CDR1 DFQATT and CDR2 SNEGSKA (reference sequence). The CDR3 runs to 12 residues. The V segment lost 0 bases and the J segment 7 bases; nucleotides outside the gene matches: 0. The DNA for the CDR3 is TGCAGTGCTAGAGAACTAGCGGGAGAGCAGTACTTC. As protein: CSARELAGEQYF.

CDR3 sequence reads: CASSAGPRTVQYF. The CDR3 nucleotides are TGTGCCAGCAGCGCCGGCCCACGGACGGTGCAGTACTTC. The V gene is TRBV9, the J gene TRBJ2-7; no definite D call. V was cut by 3 bases and J by 9 bases, with 16 bases left in between. This CDR3 is built from 13 residues. CDR1 and CDR2 (germline): SGDLS, YYNGEE.

This clonotype was counted ten times or more. The chain combines TRBV3-1 with TRBJ1-1; TRBD1 might be the D (6 bases). The CDR3 has 14 residues. Trimming took 1 base from V and 8 from J, leaving 14 bases between them. Per germline, CDR1 LGHDT and CDR2 YNNKEL (reference sequence). The CDR3: CASSQALGGREAFF. The CDR3 DNA sequence: TGTGCCAGCAGCCAAGCGCTAGGGGGAAGAGAAGCTTTCTTT.

The table lists this clonotype with a few counts. The genes are TRBV27 and TRBJ1-2, with a possible D match to TRBD1 (5 bases). Germline V gene lookup returns CDR1 MNHEY and CDR2 SMNVEV (reference sequence). This CDR3 has 13 amino acids. V was pared by 5 bases and J by 4 bases, with 11 bases between. The CDR3 loop reads CASSNDRAYGYTF. The CDR3 DNA is TGTGCCAGCAGTAACGACAGAGCCTATGGCTACACCTTC.

This clonotype appeared many times. The rearrangement uses TRBV28 and TRBJ2-1, with D uncertain. This CDR3 comprises 11 residues. Germline loops: CDR1 MDHEN, CDR2 SYDVKM. V lost 5 bases to trimming and J lost 8 bases, with 7 bases between them. The CDR3 sequence: CASSTFHEQFF. The DNA for the CDR3 is TGTGCCAGCAGTACTTTCCATGAGCAGTTCTTC.

V and J are TRBV2 and TRBJ2-7; D not certain. Trimming took 9 bases from V and 6 from J, leaving 15 bases between them. Germline V lookup: CDR1 SNHLY, CDR2 FYNNEI. The CDR3 has 12 residues. CDR3 amino acids: CASNSRSAEQYF. The CDR3 DNA sequence: TGTGCCAGTAACAGTAGGTCGGCCGAGCAGTACTTC. Full variable domain (outside the CDR3, taken from reference TRBV2 and TRBJ2-7): EPEVTQTPSHQVTQMGQEVILRCVPISNHLYFYWYRQILGQKVEFLVSFYNNEISEKSEIFDDQFSVERPDGSNFTLKIRSTKLEDSAMYFCASNSRSAEQYFGPGTRLTVT.

This clonotype appeared a few times. The CDR3 here is CASRPIGLAPTYEQYF. Here the CDR3 DNA reads TGTGCCAGCAGACCTATAGGACTAGCGCCTACCTACGAGCAGTACTTC. The chain has TRBV27 and TRBJ2-7, with 9 positions matching TRBD2. Germline V CDR1 and CDR2: MNHEY, SMNVEV (reference sequence). V shed 6 bases and J 2 bases; nucleotides not matched to a gene: 11. The CDR3 sequence is 16 residues long.

This clonotype was seen a few times. The J gene is TRBJ2-7, the V gene TRBV6-2 or TRBV6-3; either TRBD1 or TRBD2 may fit D (5 bases each). The V gene's germline CDR1 is MNHEY and CDR2 SVGEGT. This CDR3 contains 15 residues. V gave up 1 base and J gave up 2 bases, with 12 bases separating them. DNA for the CDR3: TGTGCCAGCAGTTACTTTCGGGACGGGCCCTACGAGCAGTACTTC. This gives the protein CASSYFRDGPYEQYF.

Details on this clonotype: Mismatch with germline at one junction end may stem from a read error. This chain links TRBV6-5 with TRBJ2-1, with TRBD1 as a possible D gene (6 bases). The CDR3 totals 17 residues. Germline V CDR1 and CDR2: MNHEY, SVGAGI. CDR3 sequence (DNA): TGTGCCAGAAGTTACTCTCGGGACACTAGCTCCTACAATGAGCAGTTCTTC. Its translation is CARSYSRDTSSYNEQFF.

This clonotype was seen only a few times. The chain has TRBV12-3 or TRBV12-4 and TRBJ2-5; perhaps TRBD2 as D (5 bases). V was trimmed by 6 bases and J by 3 bases, leaving 17 bases between them. The length of the CDR3 is 15 residues. CDR3 region: CASSWLARVEETQYF. CDR3 bases: TGTGCCAGCAGCTGGTTAGCGAGGGTGGAAGAGACCCAGTACTTC.

The rearrangement joins TRBV5-4 to TRBJ2-1; D gene ambiguous. The CDR3 consists of 14 residues. CDR1 and CDR2 from the germline V gene are SGHNT and YYREEE (reference sequence). Trimming shortened V by 4 bases and J by 4 bases, and 12 bases separated the two germline ends. CDR3 amino acids: CASSTEDGYNEQFF. The CDR3 bases are TGTGCCAGCAGCACCGAGGACGGATACAATGAGCAGTTCTTC.